What follows are 10 T cell receptor beta chains derived from one specimen sequenced in a study of OX40 agonist ivuxolimab in advanced cancers. The library came from the immunoSEQ multiplex PCR assay. This is the immuneACCESS table as TCRdb keeps it, with only in-frame sequences that have V and J called. A part of the clones is gone; compared with another copy, unresolved V genes explain less than half, and the rest is unexplained. The sample has under 100,000 clones on record, 92% of them singletons. Of the sample, approximately 0.56% is held by the ten largest clones. This material consisted of CD4+ or CD8+ T cells sorted from blood, taken in a trial of the OX40 agonist ivuxolimab. The receptors come from an adult with an advanced solid tumor such as melanoma, head and neck, liver or kidney cancer.

The chain carries TRBV7-6 and TRBJ1-1; the match to TRBD1 covers 12 bases. V shed 5 bases, J shed 11 bases, and the junction held 12 bases outside the gene matches. Germline CDR1 SGHVS, CDR2 FNYEAQ. CDR3 length equals 15 residues. CDR3 bases: TGTGCCAGCAGCCCCGGGACAGGGGGCCTGTCGGGGGCTTTCTTT. Its translation: CASSPGTGGLSGAFF.

The chain couples TRBV5-1 to TRBJ2-7; a weak D match, TRBD1 (6 bases). V lost 2 bases to trimming and J lost 4 bases, with 13 bases between them. From germline, CDR1 is SGHRS and CDR2 YFSETQ. The CDR3 contains 14 residues. The CDR3 sequence is CASSFGTIGYEQYF. The DNA for the CDR3 is TGCGCCAGCAGCTTCGGGACAATCGGGTACGAGCAGTACTTC.

The V gene is TRBV9, the J gene TRBJ2-2, with 13 bases matching TRBD2. Germline loops: CDR1 SGDLS, CDR2 YYNGEE. After removal of 4 bases from V and 4 bases from J, the junction contained 13 bases not matched to a gene. There are 19 residues in the CDR3. For the CDR3, the DNA is TGTGCCAGCAGCAAACAAGGGACTAGCGGGACCCTATTCACCGGGGAGCTGTTTTTT. Its translation is CASSKQGTSGTLFTGELFF.

The chain uses TRBV19 and TRBJ1-5; possible D gene TRBD1, 5 bases. Trimming removed 7 bases at V and 0 bases at J, with 10 bases between. Germline lookup yields CDR1 LNHDA and CDR2 SQIVND (reference sequence). The CDR3 length is 14 residues. For the CDR3, the DNA is TGTGCCAGTACCATAGGGGTTAGCAATCAGCCCCAGCATTTT. The encoded protein is CASTIGVSNQPQHF.

This clone was counted a single time. The CDR3 nucleotides are TGTGCCAGCAGTCCTCCGGGACTTCTTAAGTTCACAGATACGCAGTATTTT. This sequence encodes CASSPPGLLKFTDTQYF. The rearrangement joins TRBV27 to TRBJ2-3; D is possibly TRBD2 (6 bases). CDR3 length: 17 amino acids. V was pared by 5 bases and J by 2 bases, with 20 bases between. Germline values: CDR1 MNHEY, CDR2 SMNVEV (reference sequence).

J is TRBJ2-2 and V is TRBV13, with 7 bases lining up with TRBD1. The V and J ends lost 5 bases and 6 bases, in that order; junction bases with no gene match: 15. Looked up from germline, CDR1 is PRHDT and CDR2 is FYEKMQ (reference sequence). The CDR3 is 17 residues long. The CDR3 bases are TGTGCCAGCAGCCCAGGGGACAGTTACCAGGCCGCCGGGGAGCTGTTTTTT. This gives the protein CASSPGDSYQAAGELFF.

This sequence joins TRBV4-2 and TRBJ1-3; D possibly corresponds to TRBD1 (5 bases). CDR3 length: 15 residues. Germline values: CDR1 LGHNA, CDR2 YNFKEQ. Trimming pared 0 bases from V and 2 bases from J, leaving 8 bases between. The CDR3 region is CASSQEQETGNTIYF. CDR3 in DNA: TGTGCCAGCAGCCAAGAACAGGAGACTGGAAACACCATATATTTT.

This clone has a single count. The CDR3 is CAWTIIGGPQTGTEAFF. CDR3 in DNA: TGTGCCTGGACCATAATAGGGGGCCCCCAGACAGGCACTGAAGCTTTCTTT. The rearrangement uses TRBV30 and TRBJ1-1, with 7 bases identical to TRBD1. Germline values: CDR1 GTSNPN, CDR2 SVGIG (reference sequence). V lost 4 bases and J lost 4; bases outside the gene matches: 18. This CDR3 has 17 residues. Full variable domain (remainder filled in from reference TRBV30 and TRBJ1-1): SQTIHQWPATLVQPVGSPLSLECTVEGTSNPNLYWYRQAAGRGLQLLFYSVGIGQISSEVPQNLSASRPQDRQFILSSKKLLLSDSGFYLCAWTIIGGPQTGTEAFFGQGTRLTVV.

This rearrangement joins TRBV5-1 to TRBJ2-1; 11 nucleotides align to TRBD2. This CDR3 spans 19 amino acids. The J segment lost 6 bases and the V segment lost 0 bases, leaving 14 bases of the junction unmatched. Germline V gene lookup returns CDR1 SGHRS and CDR2 YFSETQ. Here the CDR3 DNA reads TGCGCCAGCAGCTTGGGGACAGGGAGCACTAGCGGGAGTCGCAATGAGCAGTTCTTC. This translates into CASSLGTGSTSGSRNEQFF.

This clone was recorded only once. V is TRBV19 and J is TRBJ2-7; D is unresolved. Germline V gives CDR1 LNHDA, CDR2 SQIVND (reference sequence). The CDR3 consists of 11 residues. V was cut by 6 bases and J by 6 bases, with 9 bases left in between. The CDR3 DNA follows: TGTGCCAGTAGAGGTGGGCCCGAGCAGTACTTC. It specifies CASRGGPEQYF.